This T cell receptor beta chain was retrieved from a study of Ad26.COV2.S vaccination and SARS-CoV-2 variants. Whole-study findings and limits: Substantial breadth in spike-specific CD8+ and CD4+ T cell responses was reportedly seen after vaccination.

The sample's treatment: over 15 received Ad26.COV2.S at low or high dose, single or two shots; roughly 5 received placebo; per-sample allocation not given. Day 63 following the first vaccine or placebo injection was when the samples were taken. Regarding this clone: No antigen is known for it.

Germline lookup yields CDR1 LGHNA and CDR2 YNFKEQ. V shed 1 base, J shed 7 bases, and the junction held 14 bases outside the gene matches. The CDR3 runs to 18 residues. TCRdb keeps only in-frame clones here, not all; method: immunoSEQ multiplex PCR. In the table there are some 370,000 clones, around four fifths of which are singletons. This sequence originates from a person aged 18-65 years who received the Ad26.COV2.S COVID-19 vaccine or a placebo. This specimen was peripheral blood, taken in a trial of Ad26.COV2.S vaccine versus placebo. The chain is built from TRBV4-2 and TRBJ2-1; the match to TRBD2 covers 9 bases. The CDR3 protein is CASSQARGGSGSQNEQFF. CDR3 DNA sequence: TGTGCCAGCAGCCAAGCGCGGGGTGGTAGCGGGAGTCAGAATGAGCAGTTCTTC.